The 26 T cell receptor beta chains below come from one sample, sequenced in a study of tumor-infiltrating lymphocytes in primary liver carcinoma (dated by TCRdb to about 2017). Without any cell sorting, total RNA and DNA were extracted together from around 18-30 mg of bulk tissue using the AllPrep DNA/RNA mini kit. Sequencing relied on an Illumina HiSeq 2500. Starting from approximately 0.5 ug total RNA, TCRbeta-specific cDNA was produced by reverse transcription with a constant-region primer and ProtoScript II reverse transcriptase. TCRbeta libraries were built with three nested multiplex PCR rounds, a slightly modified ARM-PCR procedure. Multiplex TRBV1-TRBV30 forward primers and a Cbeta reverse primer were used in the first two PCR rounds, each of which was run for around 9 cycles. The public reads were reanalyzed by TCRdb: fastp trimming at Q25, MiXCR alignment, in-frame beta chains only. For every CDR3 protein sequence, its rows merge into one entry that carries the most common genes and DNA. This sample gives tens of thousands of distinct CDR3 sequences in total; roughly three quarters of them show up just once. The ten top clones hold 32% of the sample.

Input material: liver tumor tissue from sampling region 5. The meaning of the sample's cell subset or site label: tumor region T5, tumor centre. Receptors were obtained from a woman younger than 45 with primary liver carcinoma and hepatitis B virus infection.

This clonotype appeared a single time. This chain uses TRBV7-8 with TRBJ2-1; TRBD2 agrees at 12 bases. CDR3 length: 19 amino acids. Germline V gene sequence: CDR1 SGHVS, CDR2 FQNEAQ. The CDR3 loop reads CVNSPGLAGGVALDSEQFF. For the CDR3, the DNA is TGTGTCAACAGCCCCGGTCTAGCGGGAGGGGTTGCCCTCGATTCGGAGCAGTTCTTC.

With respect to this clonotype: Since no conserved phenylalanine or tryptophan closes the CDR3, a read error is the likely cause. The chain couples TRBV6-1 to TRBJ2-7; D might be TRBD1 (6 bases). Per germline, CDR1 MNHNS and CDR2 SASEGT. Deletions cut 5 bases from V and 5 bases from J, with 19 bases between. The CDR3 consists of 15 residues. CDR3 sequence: CASSNAGTGKHEQYS. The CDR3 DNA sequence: TGTGCCAGCAGTAATGCCGGTACAGGGAAGCACGAGCAGTACTCC.

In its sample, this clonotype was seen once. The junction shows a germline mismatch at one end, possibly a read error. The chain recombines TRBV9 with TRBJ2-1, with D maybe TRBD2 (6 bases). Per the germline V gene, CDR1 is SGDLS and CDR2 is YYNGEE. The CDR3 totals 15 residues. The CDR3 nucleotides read TGTGTCAGCAACTCCTTGGGTAGCGGAGGGAATGAGCAGTTCTTC. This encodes CVSNSLGSGGNEQFF.

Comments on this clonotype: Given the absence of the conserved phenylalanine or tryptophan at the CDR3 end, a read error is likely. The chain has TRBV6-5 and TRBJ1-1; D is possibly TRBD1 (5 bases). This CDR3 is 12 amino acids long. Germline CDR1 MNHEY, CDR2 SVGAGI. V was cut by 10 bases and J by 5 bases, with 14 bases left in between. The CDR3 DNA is TGTGCCAACAGCACTCGACAGACTGAAGCTTTCGTC. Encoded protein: CANSTRQTEAFV.

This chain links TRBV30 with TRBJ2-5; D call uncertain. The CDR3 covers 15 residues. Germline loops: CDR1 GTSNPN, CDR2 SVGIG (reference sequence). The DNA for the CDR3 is TGTGTCTTGAAGGTCTTGGTCGCGGCCCTAGGGACCCAGTACTTC. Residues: CVLKVLVAALGTQYF.

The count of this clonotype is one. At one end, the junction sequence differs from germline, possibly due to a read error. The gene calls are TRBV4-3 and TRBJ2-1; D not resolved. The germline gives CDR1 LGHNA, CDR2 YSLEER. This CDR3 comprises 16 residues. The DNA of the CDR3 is TGCGCCAGCAGCCAAGATGTGGGAAGGTCCTACAGTGAGCAGTTCTTC. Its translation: CASSQDVGRSYSEQFF.

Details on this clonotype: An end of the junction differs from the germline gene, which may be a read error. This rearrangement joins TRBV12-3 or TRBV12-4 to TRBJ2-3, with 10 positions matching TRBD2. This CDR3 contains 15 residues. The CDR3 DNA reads TGTGCCATCACCCTTGGGGGTGCTAGCGGGGGTACGCAGTGTTTT. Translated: CAITLGGASGGTQCF.

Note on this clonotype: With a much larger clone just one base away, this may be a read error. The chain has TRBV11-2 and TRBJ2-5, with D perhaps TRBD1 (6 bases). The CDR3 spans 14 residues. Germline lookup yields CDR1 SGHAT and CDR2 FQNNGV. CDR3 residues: CASSLRTAQEIQYF. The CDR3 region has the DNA TGTGCCAGCAGCTTAAGGACAGCGCAAGAGATCCAGTACTTC.

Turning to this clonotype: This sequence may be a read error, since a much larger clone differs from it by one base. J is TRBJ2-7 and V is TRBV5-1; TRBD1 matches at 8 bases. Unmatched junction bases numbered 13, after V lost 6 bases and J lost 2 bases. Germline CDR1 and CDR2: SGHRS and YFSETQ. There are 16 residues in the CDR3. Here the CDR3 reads CASNWSGTGGAYEQYF. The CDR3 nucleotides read TGCGCCAGCAACTGGTCAGGTACAGGGGGAGCCTACGAGCAGTACTTC. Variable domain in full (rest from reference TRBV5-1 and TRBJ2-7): KAGVTQTPRYLIKTRGQQVTLSCSPISGHRSVSWYQQTPGQGLQFLFEYFSETQRNKGNFPGRFSGRQFSNSRSEMNVSTLELGDSALYLCASNWSGTGGAYEQYFGPGTRLTVT.

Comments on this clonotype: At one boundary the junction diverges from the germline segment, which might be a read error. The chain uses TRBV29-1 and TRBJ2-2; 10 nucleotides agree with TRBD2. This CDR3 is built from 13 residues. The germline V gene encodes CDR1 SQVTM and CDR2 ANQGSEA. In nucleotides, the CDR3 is TGCAGCGTTGTCCTAGCGGGAGCCGGGGAGCCGCTTTTT. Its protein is CSVVLAGAGEPLF.

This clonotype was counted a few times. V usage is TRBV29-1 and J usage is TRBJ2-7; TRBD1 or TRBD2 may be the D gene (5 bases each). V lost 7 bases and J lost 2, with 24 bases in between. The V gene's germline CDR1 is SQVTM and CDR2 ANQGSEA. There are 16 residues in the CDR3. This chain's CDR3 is CSAITSGTGTPYEQYF. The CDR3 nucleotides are TGCAGCGCCATTACATCTGGGACCGGCACTCCCTACGAGCAGTACTTC.

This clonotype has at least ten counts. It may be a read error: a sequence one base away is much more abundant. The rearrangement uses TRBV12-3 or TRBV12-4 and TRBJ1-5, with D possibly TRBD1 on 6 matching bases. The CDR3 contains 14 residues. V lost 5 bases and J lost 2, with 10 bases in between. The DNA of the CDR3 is TGTGCCAGCAGTGCTGACAGGCGCAATCAGCCCCAGCATTTT. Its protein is CASSADRRNQPQHF.

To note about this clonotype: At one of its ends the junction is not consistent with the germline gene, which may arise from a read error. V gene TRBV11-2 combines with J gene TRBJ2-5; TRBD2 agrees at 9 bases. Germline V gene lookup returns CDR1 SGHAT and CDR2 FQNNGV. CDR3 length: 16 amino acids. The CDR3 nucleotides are TGTGCCAGCAGCTACTCCCGTGGTAGCGGGAGAGAGATCCAGTACTTC. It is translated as CASSYSRGSGREIQYF.

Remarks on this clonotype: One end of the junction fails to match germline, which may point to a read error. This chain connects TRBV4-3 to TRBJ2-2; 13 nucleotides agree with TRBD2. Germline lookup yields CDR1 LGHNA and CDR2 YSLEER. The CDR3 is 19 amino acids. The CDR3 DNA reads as TGCGCCAGCAGCGTACTAGCGGGAGGGCACTGTTCGAATACCGGGGAGCTGTTTTTT. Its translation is CASSVLAGGHCSNTGELFF.

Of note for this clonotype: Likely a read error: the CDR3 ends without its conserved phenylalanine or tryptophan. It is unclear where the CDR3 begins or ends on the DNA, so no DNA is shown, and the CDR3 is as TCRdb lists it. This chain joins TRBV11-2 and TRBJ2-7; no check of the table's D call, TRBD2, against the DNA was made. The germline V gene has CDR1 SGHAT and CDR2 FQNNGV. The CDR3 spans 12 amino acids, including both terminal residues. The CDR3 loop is CASSSGLVGVSL.

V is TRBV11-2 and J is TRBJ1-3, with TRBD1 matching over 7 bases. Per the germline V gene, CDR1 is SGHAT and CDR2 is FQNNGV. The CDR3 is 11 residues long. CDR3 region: CISSPGTALYF. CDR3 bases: TGTATAAGCAGCCCGGGGACAGCCCTCTATTTT.

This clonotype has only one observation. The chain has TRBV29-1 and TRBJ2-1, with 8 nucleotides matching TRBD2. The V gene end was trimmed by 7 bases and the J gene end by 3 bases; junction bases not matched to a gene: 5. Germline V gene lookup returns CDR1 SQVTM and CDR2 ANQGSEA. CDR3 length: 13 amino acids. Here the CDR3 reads CSAGLAGYNEQFF. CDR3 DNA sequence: TGCAGCGCAGGGCTAGCGGGCTACAATGAGCAGTTCTTC.

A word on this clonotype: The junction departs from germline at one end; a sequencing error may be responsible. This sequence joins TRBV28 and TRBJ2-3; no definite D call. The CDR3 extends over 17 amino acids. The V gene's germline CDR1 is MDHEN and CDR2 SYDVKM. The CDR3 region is CAGSFDNMRWCTDTQYF. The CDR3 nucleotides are TGTGCCGGCAGTTTTGACAATATGAGGTGGTGCACAGATACGCAGTATTTT.

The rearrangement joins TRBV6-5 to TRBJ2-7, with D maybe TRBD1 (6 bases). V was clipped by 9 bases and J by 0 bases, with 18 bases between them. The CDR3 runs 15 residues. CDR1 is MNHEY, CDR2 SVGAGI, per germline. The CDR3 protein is CARGYEDSSSYEQYF. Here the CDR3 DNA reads TGTGCCAGAGGTTACGAGGACAGCAGCTCCTACGAGCAGTACTTC.

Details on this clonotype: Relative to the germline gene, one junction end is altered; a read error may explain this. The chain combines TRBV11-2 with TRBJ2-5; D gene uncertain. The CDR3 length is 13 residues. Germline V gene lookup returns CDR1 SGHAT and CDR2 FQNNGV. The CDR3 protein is CASSLWWQETPNF. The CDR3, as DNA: TGTGCCAGCAGCTTATGGTGGCAAGAGACCCCGAACTTC.

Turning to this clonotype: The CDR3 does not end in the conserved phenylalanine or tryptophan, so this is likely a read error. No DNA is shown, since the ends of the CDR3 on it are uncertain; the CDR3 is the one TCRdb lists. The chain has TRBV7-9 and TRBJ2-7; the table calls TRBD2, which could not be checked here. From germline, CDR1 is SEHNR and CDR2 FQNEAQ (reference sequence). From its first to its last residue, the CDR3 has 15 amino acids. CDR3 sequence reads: CASSLEVAGPREQCS.

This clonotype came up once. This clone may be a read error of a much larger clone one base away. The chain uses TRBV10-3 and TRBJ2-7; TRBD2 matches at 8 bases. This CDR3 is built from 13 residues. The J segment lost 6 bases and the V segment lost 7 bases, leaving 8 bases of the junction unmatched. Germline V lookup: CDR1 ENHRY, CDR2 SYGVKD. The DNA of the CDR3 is TGTGCCATCAAACCAGCGGGAGTAGGCGAGCAGTACTTC. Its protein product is CAIKPAGVGEQYF.

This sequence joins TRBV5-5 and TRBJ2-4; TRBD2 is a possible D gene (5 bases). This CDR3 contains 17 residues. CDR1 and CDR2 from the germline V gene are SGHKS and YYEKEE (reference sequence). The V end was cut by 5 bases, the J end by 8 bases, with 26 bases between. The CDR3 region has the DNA TGTGCCAGCAGTTTAGTAGGAATGAGGGAAGTGTCGGACATTCAGTACTTC. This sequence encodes CASSLVGMREVSDIQYF. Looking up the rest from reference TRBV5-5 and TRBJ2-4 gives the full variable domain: DAGVTQSPTHLIKTRGQQVTLRCSPISGHKSVSWYQQVLGQGPQFIFQYYEKEERGRGNFPDRFSARQFPNYSSELNVNALLLGDSALYLCASSLVGMREVSDIQYFGAGTRLSVL.

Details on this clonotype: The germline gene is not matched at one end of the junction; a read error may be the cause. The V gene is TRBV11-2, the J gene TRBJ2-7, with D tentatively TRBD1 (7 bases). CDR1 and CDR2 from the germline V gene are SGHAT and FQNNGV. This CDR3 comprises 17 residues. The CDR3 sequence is CVSTITGGGSWAYEQYF. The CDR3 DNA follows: TGTGTCAGCACTATCACAGGAGGGGGCTCTTGGGCCTACGAGCAGTACTTC.

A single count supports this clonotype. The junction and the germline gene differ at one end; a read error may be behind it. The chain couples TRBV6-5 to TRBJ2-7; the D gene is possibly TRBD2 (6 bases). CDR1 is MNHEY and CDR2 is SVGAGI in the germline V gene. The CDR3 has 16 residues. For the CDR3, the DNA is TGTGCCAGCCGAGATATCGGGAGTCCCCCCTCCTACGAGCAATACTTC. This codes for CASRDIGSPPSYEQYF.

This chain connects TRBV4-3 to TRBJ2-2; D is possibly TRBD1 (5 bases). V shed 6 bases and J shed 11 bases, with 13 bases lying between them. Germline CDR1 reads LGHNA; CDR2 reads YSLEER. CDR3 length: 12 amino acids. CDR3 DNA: TGCGCCAGCAGACTTGACACAGGAGAGCTGTTTTTT. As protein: CASRLDTGELFF.